Presented here are 23 T cell receptor beta chains from one specimen sequenced in a study of PD-1 blockade in classical Hodgkin lymphoma. Clones were read by immunoSEQ multiplex PCR, and TCRdb kept only the in-frame ones, dropping some. Of 15,000 to 20,000 clones in the sample, about 85% were seen once. The time point is: cycle 4 day 1 (C4D1), after 6 weeks of nivolumab. All patients experienced relapse after autologous stem cell transplantation, and brentuximab vedotin exposure was variable. Isolated CD8+ T cells were derived from thawed PBMCs through magnetic negative selection. Specimen: CD8+ T cells from blood, collected before the fourth cycle of nivolumab. These receptors all stem from a human donor with classical Hodgkin lymphoma.

The gene calls are TRBV10-1 and TRBJ2-6; 7 bases are shared with TRBD1. This CDR3 spans 15 amino acids. The V segment lost 6 bases and the J segment 0 bases; nucleotides outside the gene matches: 2. Germline V gene sequence: CDR1 WNHNN, CDR2 SYGVQD (reference sequence). CDR3 coding DNA: TGCGCCAGCAGCGCAGGGGGCTCTGGGGCCAACGTCCTGACTTTC. It is translated as CASSAGGSGANVLTF.

The chain has TRBV4-1 and TRBJ2-7; no clear D. CDR1 is MGHRA, CDR2 YSYEKL, per germline. The CDR3 extends over 11 amino acids. V was shortened by 2 bases and J by 6 bases, with 5 bases between the two germline ends. The CDR3 coding sequence is TGCGCCAGCAGCCAAAGCTCCGAGCAGTACTTC. Translated, it gives CASSQSSEQYF.

The rearrangement uses TRBV27 and TRBJ2-7; D may be TRBD2 (6 bases). CDR1 is MNHEY and CDR2 is SMNVEV in the germline V gene (reference sequence). V was trimmed by 6 bases and J by 6 bases, leaving 15 bases between them. The CDR3 runs to 13 residues. The CDR3 DNA is TGTGCCAGCAGCCCCGGGACTGCGCGCGAGCAGTACTTC. Residues: CASSPGTAREQYF.

V gene TRBV28 combines with J gene TRBJ2-7; a weak D match, TRBD1 (6 bases). In germline, CDR1 is MDHEN, CDR2 SYDVKM. The CDR3 contains 15 residues. Trimming removed 3 bases from V and 9 bases from J, with 21 bases in between. CDR3 DNA: TGTGCCAGCAGTTTTCCCCGCAGTAAGGGGGTTTGGCAGTACTTC. Translated, it gives CASSFPRSKGVWQYF.

This clone was counted once. The J gene is TRBJ2-2, the V gene TRBV11-1, with D tentatively TRBD2 (6 bases). The CDR3 covers 15 residues. The ends were cut back, 4 bases at V and 4 bases at J, with 13 bases in the middle. The V gene's germline CDR1 is SGHAT and CDR2 FQDESV (reference sequence). As DNA, the CDR3 is TGTGCCAGCAGCTCCGGACTGGGACTCACCGGGGAGCTGTTTTTT. Amino acid sequence: CASSSGLGLTGELFF.

This sequence joins TRBV2 and TRBJ2-2; D is unresolved. Germline CDR1 SNHLY, CDR2 FYNNEI. V lost 8 bases, J lost 2 bases, and 6 bases lay in between. CDR3 length: 12 amino acids. In nucleotides, the CDR3 is TGTGCCAGCCGAACTAACACCGGGGAGCTGTTTTTT. Encoded protein: CASRTNTGELFF.

The chain links TRBV28 to TRBJ2-2; 9 nucleotides match TRBD2. The CDR3 spans 17 residues. J lost 5 bases, V lost 6 bases, and 13 bases had no gene match. The germline V gene has CDR1 MDHEN and CDR2 SYDVKM. CDR3 amino acids: CASRAGGAGFRTGELFF. CDR3 in DNA: TGTGCCAGCAGGGCGGGGGGGGCCGGTTTCCGGACCGGGGAGCTGTTTTTT.

CDR3 in amino acids: CASSPWEGISNEKLFF. In nucleotides, the CDR3 is TGTGCCAGCAGCCCCTGGGAGGGAATCTCTAATGAAAAACTGTTTTTT. The chain joins TRBV7-2 to TRBJ1-4; no definite D call. CDR3 length: 16 residues. The germline V and J ends were trimmed by 5 bases and 3 bases, with 16 bases remaining between them. The germline gives CDR1 SGHTA, CDR2 FQGNSA. The full variable domain, completed using reference TRBV7-2 and TRBJ1-4, is GAGVSQSPSNKVTEKGKDVELRCDPISGHTALYWYRQSLGQGLEFLIYFQGNSAPDKSGLPSDRFSAERTGGSVSTLTIQRTQQEDSAVYLCASSPWEGISNEKLFFGSGTQLSVL.

The chain links TRBV7-2 to TRBJ1-1, with 7 bases matching TRBD1. The germline V gene has CDR1 SGHTA and CDR2 FQGNSA. After removal of 10 bases from V and 0 bases from J, the junction contained 14 bases not matched to a gene. CDR3 length: 16 residues. The CDR3 protein is CATQLKLGQVNTEAFF. In DNA form, the CDR3 reads TGTGCCACCCAACTCAAGCTAGGACAGGTGAACACTGAAGCTTTCTTT.

The chain carries TRBV5-4 and TRBJ1-1; TRBD1 matches 10 bases. The CDR3 consists of 16 residues. Germline CDR1 is SGHNT and CDR2 is YYREEE (reference sequence). The V segment lost 3 bases and the J segment 0 bases; nucleotides outside the gene matches: 5. CDR3 bases: TGTGCCAGCAGCTCAACCGGGACAGGGGTGAACACTGAAGCTTTCTTT. Translating it yields CASSSTGTGVNTEAFF.

The rearrangement joins TRBV7-9 to TRBJ2-7; D may correspond to TRBD1 or TRBD2 (6 bases each). The V end was cut by 1 base, the J end by 4 bases, with 11 bases between. This CDR3 region has 14 residues. Looked up from germline, CDR1 is SEHNR and CDR2 is FQNEAQ (reference sequence). CDR3: CASSLGGGPYEQYF. The CDR3 DNA reads TGTGCCAGCAGCTTAGGAGGGGGGCCTTACGAGCAGTACTTC.

DNA of the CDR3: TGTGCCACTTTGAGAGCGGCTGAAGCTTTCTTT. Protein product: CATLRAAEAFF. V gene TRBV27 combines with J gene TRBJ1-1; no clear D gene. The CDR3 consists of 11 residues. The V end was cut by 10 bases, the J end by 6 bases, with 12 bases between. CDR1 and CDR2 (germline): MNHEY, SMNVEV (reference sequence).

This chain joins TRBV6-5 and TRBJ2-7; tentatively, D is TRBD1 (6 bases). Germline V CDR1 and CDR2: MNHEY, SVGAGI. The V end lost 7 bases, the J end lost 0 bases, and 13 bases lay between the germline ends. This CDR3 contains 14 residues. This CDR3 reads CASILQGSSYEQYF. DNA for the CDR3: TGTGCCAGCATATTACAGGGATCCTCCTACGAGCAGTACTTC.

The rearrangement joins TRBV27 to TRBJ2-1; D not certain. In germline, CDR1 is MNHEY, CDR2 SMNVEV (reference sequence). The CDR3 runs to 11 residues. V lost 6 bases, J lost 6 bases, and 6 bases lay in between. Here the CDR3 DNA reads TGTGCCAGCAGCTCACCCAATGAGCAGTTCTTC. Its translation: CASSSPNEQFF.

In this sample, this clone turned up once. V gene TRBV27 combines with J gene TRBJ2-2, with 7 bases aligning to TRBD1. Per the germline V gene, CDR1 is MNHEY and CDR2 is SMNVEV (reference sequence). The CDR3 loop spans 15 amino acids. V shed 4 bases, J shed 5 bases, and the junction held 7 bases outside the gene matches. The CDR3 DNA sequence: TGTGCCAGCAGTTACAACAGGGGACCGACCGGGGAGCTGTTTTTT. Amino acid sequence: CASSYNRGPTGELFF.

This clone was detected once. This chain uses TRBV7-9 with TRBJ2-7; 7 bases agree with TRBD1. The CDR3 contains 14 residues. Germline CDR1 is SEHNR and CDR2 is FQNEAQ (reference sequence). The J segment lost 2 bases and the V segment lost 5 bases, leaving 6 bases of the junction unmatched. The CDR3 is CASSARDRTYEQYF. The CDR3 DNA follows: TGTGCCAGCAGCGCCCGGGACAGAACCTACGAGCAGTACTTC. The whole variable domain, filled in from reference TRBV7-9 and TRBJ2-7, reads DTGVSQNPRHKITKRGQNVTFRCDPISEHNRLYWYRQTLGQGPEFLTYFQNEAQLEKSRLLSDRFSAERPKGSFSTLEIQRTEQGDSAMYLCASSARDRTYEQYFGPGTRLTVT.

The V and J genes are TRBV5-1 and TRBJ2-7, with D perhaps TRBD1 or TRBD2 (6 bases each). Trimming took 4 bases from V and 6 from J, leaving 11 bases between them. The CDR3 is 12 residues long. Germline V CDR1 and CDR2: SGHRS, YFSETQ. This CDR3 reads CASSPGAGEQYF. CDR3 sequence (DNA): TGCGCCAGCAGCCCGGGGGCGGGCGAGCAGTACTTC. The full variable domain, rest sourced from reference TRBV5-1 and TRBJ2-7, is KAGVTQTPRYLIKTRGQQVTLSCSPISGHRSVSWYQQTPGQGLQFLFEYFSETQRNKGNFPGRFSGRQFSNSRSEMNVSTLELGDSALYLCASSPGAGEQYFGPGTRLTVT.

The V call is TRBV25-1, the J call TRBJ1-2; 9 bases line up with TRBD1. CDR3 length: 16 amino acids. CDR1 is MGHDK, CDR2 SYGVNS, per germline. The V and J ends lost 3 bases and 4 bases, in that order; junction bases with no gene match: 9. This CDR3 is CASSDILGTGSYGYTF. In DNA, the CDR3 is TGTGCCAGCAGTGACATATTAGGGACAGGGTCCTATGGCTACACCTTC.

The chain joins TRBV9 to TRBJ2-2; 9 nucleotides line up with TRBD1. The CDR3 length is 16 residues. The germline V gene encodes CDR1 SGDLS and CDR2 YYNGEE. Trimming took 3 bases from V and 4 from J; bases not matched to a gene: 7. CDR3 coding DNA: TGTGCCAGCAGCGCCTGGGGACAGGGTGGCACCGGGGAGCTGTTTTTT. It is translated as CASSAWGQGGTGELFF.

The V and J genes are TRBV14 and TRBJ2-7; D is ambiguous. Trimming took off 1 base at V and 0 bases at J, with 7 bases between the two ends. Germline assignment: CDR1 SGHDN and CDR2 FVKESK. The CDR3 is 14 residues long. The CDR3 DNA follows: TGTGCCAGCAGCCAAGGATACGTCTCCTACGAGCAGTACTTC. Translating it yields CASSQGYVSYEQYF.

V is TRBV6-6 and J is TRBJ1-2; no firm D call. The V end lost 1 base, the J end lost 5 bases, and 11 bases lay between the germline ends. Germline values: CDR1 MNHNY, CDR2 SVGAGI (reference sequence). There are 14 residues in the CDR3. CDR3 bases: TGTGCCAGCAGTTACTGGTCCGACCAATATGGCTACACCTTC. This translates into CASSYWSDQYGYTF.

A single count supports this clone. The chain combines TRBV30 with TRBJ1-1; D remains unclear. The germline CDR1 and CDR2 sequences are GTSNPN and SVGIG (reference sequence). The CDR3 is 14 amino acids. The V gene lost 4 bases and the J gene lost 1 base, with 13 bases spanning the gap. CDR3 sequence: CAWTRPNTNTEAFF. DNA of the CDR3: TGTGCCTGGACCCGTCCGAACACGAACACTGAAGCTTTCTTT.

This chain joins TRBV9 and TRBJ2-3, with D tentatively TRBD2 (6 bases). Germline values: CDR1 SGDLS, CDR2 YYNGEE. This CDR3 comprises 14 residues. Trimming pared 3 bases from V and 0 bases from J, leaving 8 bases between. The CDR3 DNA sequence: TGTGCCAGCAGCGAGGAGGGAAGCACAGATACGCAGTATTTT. Translated, it gives CASSEEGSTDTQYF.